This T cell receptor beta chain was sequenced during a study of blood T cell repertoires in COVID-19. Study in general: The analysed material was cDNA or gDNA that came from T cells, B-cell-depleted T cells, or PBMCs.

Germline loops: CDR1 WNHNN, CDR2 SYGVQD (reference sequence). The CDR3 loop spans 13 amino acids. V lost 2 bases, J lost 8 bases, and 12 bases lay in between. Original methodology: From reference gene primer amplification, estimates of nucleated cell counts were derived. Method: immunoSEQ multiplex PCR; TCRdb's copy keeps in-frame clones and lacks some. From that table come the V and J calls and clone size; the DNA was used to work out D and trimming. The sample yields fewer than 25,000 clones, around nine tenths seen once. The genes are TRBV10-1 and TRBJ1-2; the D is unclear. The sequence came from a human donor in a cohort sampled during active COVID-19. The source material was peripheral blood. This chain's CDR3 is CASSEVGSYGYTF. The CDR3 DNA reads TGCGCCAGCAGTGAGGTAGGGAGCTACGGCTACACCTTC.